The 27 T cell receptor beta chains below come from one sample, sequenced in a study of T cells after somatic rescue of genetic block. Sequenced by immunoSEQ multiplex PCR; TCRdb stores in-frame clones only, minus some. The sample consists of some 90,000 clones, more than 80% of them appearing once. The sample consisted of peripheral blood mononuclear cells (PBMCs). These receptors were obtained from a woman aged 18-35 years.

This chain connects TRBV15 to TRBJ2-7, with 13 bases fitting TRBD2. J gave up 2 bases and V 5 bases, and 9 bases lay outside the gene matches. Germline V gene sequence: CDR1 LNHNV, CDR2 YYDKDF (reference sequence). The CDR3 length is 17 residues. The CDR3 reads CATSQGTSGTPPYEQYF. CDR3 nucleotides: TGTGCCACCAGCCAAGGGACTAGCGGGACGCCCCCCTACGAGCAGTACTTC.

The rearrangement uses TRBV5-4 and TRBJ2-1, with D unresolved. The CDR3 is 11 residues long. CDR1 is SGHNT, CDR2 YYREEE, per germline (reference sequence). With 6 bases removed from V and 4 bases from J, the gap between germline ends came to 5 bases. The CDR3 is CASNRYNEQFF. CDR3 in DNA: TGTGCCAGCAACCGATACAATGAGCAGTTCTTC.

The chain combines TRBV30 with TRBJ2-5; maybe TRBD2 (5 bases). The V end was cut by 0 bases, the J end by 2 bases, with 13 bases between. Germline CDR1 reads GTSNPN; CDR2 reads SVGIG (reference sequence). This CDR3 contains 15 residues. The CDR3 DNA reads as TGTGCCTGGAGTGTTAGGCGGGCAACTCAAGAGACCCAGTACTTC. Translation gives CAWSVRRATQETQYF.

The V and J genes are TRBV30 and TRBJ1-5; D not resolved. Germline assignment: CDR1 GTSNPN and CDR2 SVGIG (reference sequence). This CDR3 is 15 amino acids long. V was clipped by 0 bases and J by 0 bases, with 9 bases between them. The CDR3 here is CAWSVETTSNQPQHF. CDR3 nucleotide sequence: TGTGCCTGGAGTGTTGAAACTACTAGCAATCAGCCCCAGCATTTT.

The chain couples TRBV11-3 to TRBJ2-7; no reliable D call. This CDR3 region has 14 residues. CDR1 and CDR2 from the germline V gene are SGHNT and YENEEA. V lost 0 bases to trimming and J lost 2 bases, with 8 bases between them. CDR3 sequence reads: CASSLEGRAYEQYF. As DNA, the CDR3 is TGTGCCAGCAGCTTAGAGGGCAGAGCCTACGAGCAGTACTTC. The full variable domain, its missing parts supplied by reference TRBV11-3 and TRBJ2-7, is EAGVVQSPRYKIIEKKQPVAFWCNPISGHNTLYWYLQNLGQGPELLIRYENEEAVDDSQLPKDRFSAERLKGVDSTLKIQPAELGDSAVYLCASSLEGRAYEQYFGPGTRLTVT.

V usage is TRBV6-1 and J usage is TRBJ2-7; 12 nucleotides match TRBD1. The CDR3 length is 17 residues. Germline V gene data show CDR1 as MNHNS and CDR2 as SASEGT. V was pared by 4 bases and J by 7 bases, with 14 bases of the junction left unmatched. The CDR3 region has the DNA TGTGCCAGCAGTGCGATTGTGGCGGGACAGGGGGCGGGAGAGCAGTACTTC. Residues: CASSAIVAGQGAGEQYF.

V usage is TRBV6-5 and J usage is TRBJ2-1, with unresolved D. The CDR3 consists of 12 residues. Germline lookup yields CDR1 MNHEY and CDR2 SVGAGI. V gave up 0 bases and J gave up 7 bases, with 4 bases separating them. Here the CDR3 reads CASSYSGNEQFF. The DNA for the CDR3 is TGTGCCAGCAGTTACTCGGGAAATGAGCAGTTCTTC.

The chain recombines TRBV6-1 with TRBJ2-7; no clear D. V was pared by 7 bases and J by 2 bases, with 18 bases between. The CDR3 is 15 amino acids. The germline CDR1 and CDR2 sequences are MNHNS and SASEGT. The CDR3 region is CASKADPLEAYEQYF. The CDR3 bases are TGTGCCAGCAAAGCCGACCCCTTAGAAGCCTACGAGCAGTACTTC.

The chain employs TRBV19 and TRBJ2-3; the D gene is possibly TRBD2 (7 bases). Germline loops: CDR1 LNHDA, CDR2 SQIVND (reference sequence). V shed 6 bases and J shed 4 bases, with 20 bases lying between them. The CDR3 runs 16 residues. The CDR3 spells CASSSRGGSTPDTQYF. As DNA, the CDR3 is TGTGCCAGTAGCTCCAGGGGCGGGAGCACCCCAGATACGCAGTATTTT.

The rearrangement joins TRBV28 to TRBJ2-5; perhaps D is TRBD1 or TRBD2 (6 bases each). V was cut by 1 base and J by 3 bases, with 18 bases left in between. Germline assignment: CDR1 MDHEN and CDR2 SYDVKM. The CDR3 consists of 17 residues. The CDR3 is CASSLYRGRGGKETQYF. As DNA, the CDR3 is TGTGCCAGCAGTTTATATAGGGGCAGGGGAGGAAAAGAGACCCAGTACTTC.

The J gene is TRBJ1-2, the V gene TRBV27; 8 bases line up with TRBD1. The CDR3 has 14 amino acids. V lost 3 bases to trimming and J lost 2 bases; unmatched junction nucleotides: 2. The germline CDR1 and CDR2 sequences are MNHEY and SMNVEV (reference sequence). The chain's CDR3 is CASSFQGANYGYTF. The CDR3 bases are TGTGCCAGCAGTTTCCAGGGGGCCAACTATGGCTACACCTTC.

The chain recombines TRBV4-1 with TRBJ2-4; no reliable D call. This CDR3 contains 17 residues. V lost 3 bases and J 3 bases, leaving 18 bases between the germline ends. Germline lookup yields CDR1 MGHRA and CDR2 YSYEKL. The CDR3 DNA is TGCGCCAGCAGCCACCTAGGGCCCGTCCCGATCAAAAACATTCAGTACTTC. Amino acid sequence: CASSHLGPVPIKNIQYF.

V usage is TRBV30 and J usage is TRBJ1-2; no clear D. In germline, CDR1 is GTSNPN, CDR2 SVGIG (reference sequence). V was shortened by 3 bases and J by 0 bases, with 5 bases between the two germline ends. This CDR3 is built from 12 residues. The chain's CDR3 is CAWRPPNYGYTF. In DNA, the CDR3 is TGTGCCTGGAGGCCCCCTAACTATGGCTACACCTTC.

V usage is TRBV18 and J usage is TRBJ2-1; D unclear. V lost 4 bases and J lost 5, with 9 bases in between. CDR1 KGHSH and CDR2 LQKENI come from the germline V gene. The CDR3 length is 13 residues. CDR3 residues: CASSRQLDNEQFF. The CDR3 nucleotides read TGTGCCAGCTCACGCCAACTCGACAATGAGCAGTTCTTC.

The chain employs TRBV30 and TRBJ2-7, with no clear D. Germline CDR1 and CDR2: GTSNPN and SVGIG (reference sequence). The CDR3 sequence is 11 residues long. Trimming removed 4 bases at V and 2 bases at J, with 6 bases between. DNA for the CDR3: TGTGCCTGGACTGATCCCTACGAGCAGTACTTC. Translated: CAWTDPYEQYF.

The V call is TRBV18, the J call TRBJ2-1, with TRBD2 identical over 14 bases. The V gene end was trimmed by 3 bases and the J gene end by 9 bases; junction bases not matched to a gene: 1. Germline V gene data show CDR1 as KGHSH and CDR2 as LQKENI. The CDR3 is made up of 14 amino acids. CDR3 DNA sequence: TGTGCCAGCTCACCGGGACTAGCGGGAGTTGAGCAGTTCTTC. It yields the protein CASSPGLAGVEQFF.

This clone was detected a few times. The CDR3 DNA reads TGTGCCAGCAGTTACGGGGGGAACACTGAAGCTTTCTTT. It is translated as CASSYGGNTEAFF. This rearrangement joins TRBV6-5 to TRBJ1-1, with a possible D match to TRBD1 (5 bases). This CDR3 spans 13 amino acids. Germline CDR1 and CDR2: MNHEY and SVGAGI. V dropped 2 bases and J dropped 1 base, with 5 bases sitting between them.

The rearrangement uses TRBV6-1 and TRBJ2-7; TRBD2 might be the D (6 bases). V lost 10 bases and J lost 8, with 21 bases in between. The CDR3 extends over 13 amino acids. Germline CDR1 and CDR2: MNHNS and SASEGT. CDR3 DNA: TGTGCCATCGGACCCGGGGGTGAGACGAAGCAGTACTTC. This sequence encodes CAIGPGGETKQYF.

The chain employs TRBV9 and TRBJ2-1, with D unresolved. CDR3 length: 16 amino acids. Germline V gene data show CDR1 as SGDLS and CDR2 as YYNGEE. V was cut by 3 bases and J by 0 bases, with 13 bases left in between. The CDR3 region has the DNA TGTGCCAGCAGCGGCTTCATACCGAGCTCCTACAATGAGCAGTTCTTC. This sequence encodes CASSGFIPSSYNEQFF.

The chain combines TRBV19 with TRBJ1-2; D is unclear. Germline values: CDR1 LNHDA, CDR2 SQIVND (reference sequence). The CDR3 has 15 residues. Trimming shortened V by 3 bases and J by 1 base, and 12 bases separated the two germline ends. The chain's CDR3 is CASSMEGVLNYGYTF. The CDR3 DNA sequence: TGTGCCAGTAGTATGGAGGGAGTCCTTAACTATGGCTACACCTTC.

The J gene is TRBJ1-2, the V gene TRBV5-6; no firm D call. In germline, CDR1 is SGHDT, CDR2 YYEEEE. With 2 bases removed from V and 3 bases from J, the gap between germline ends came to 14 bases. The CDR3 is made up of 15 amino acids. The DNA of the CDR3 is TGTGCCAGCAGCTTCGGGCAGGTACATGACTATGGCTACACCTTC. It codes for CASSFGQVHDYGYTF. The whole variable domain, filled in from reference TRBV5-6 and TRBJ1-2, reads DAGVTQSPTHLIKTRGQQVTLRCSPKSGHDTVSWYQQALGQGPQFIFQYYEEEERQRGNFPDRFSGHQFPNYSSELNVNALLLGDSALYLCASSFGQVHDYGYTFGSGTRLTVV.

The gene calls are TRBV27 and TRBJ1-1; D is unclear. This CDR3 has 13 residues. Germline V CDR1 and CDR2: MNHEY, SMNVEV (reference sequence). Trimming stripped 0 bases from V and 7 bases from J, with 9 bases between. CDR3 in amino acids: CASSLSVRDEAFF. In DNA form, the CDR3 reads TGTGCCAGCAGTTTATCCGTACGCGATGAAGCTTTCTTT.

The chain is built from TRBV14 and TRBJ2-7; 7 bases are shared with TRBD2. Germline V gives CDR1 SGHDN, CDR2 FVKESK. Trimming cost V 2 bases and J 6 bases; bases outside gene matches: 7. The CDR3 spans 14 residues. This CDR3 reads CASSQSLAIGEQYF. CDR3 nucleotides: TGTGCCAGCAGCCAATCACTAGCGATAGGCGAGCAGTACTTC.

The chain links TRBV27 to TRBJ2-5; D is unresolved. CDR1 is MNHEY and CDR2 is SMNVEV in the germline V gene (reference sequence). The CDR3 extends over 14 amino acids. Trimming left V 4 bases short and J 5 bases short, with 14 bases between. CDR3 region: CASSSLSQRETQYF. The DNA of the CDR3 is TGTGCCAGCAGTTCCCTGTCCCAGAGGGAGACCCAGTACTTC.

The rearrangement uses TRBV18 and TRBJ2-3; 8 positions agree with TRBD1. Germline-derived CDR1 and CDR2 are KGHSH and LQKENI. The CDR3 length is 16 residues. Losses at the gene ends were 5 bases for V and 0 bases for J; bases not matched to a gene: 7. DNA for the CDR3: TGTGCCAGCTCAGAAGACAGGGGTATCAGCACAGATACGCAGTATTTT. Protein product: CASSEDRGISTDTQYF.

The chain carries TRBV4-2 and TRBJ1-1; no definite D call. V lost 0 bases and J lost 0, with 8 bases in between. The CDR3 length is 15 residues. CDR1 is LGHNA and CDR2 is YNFKEQ in the germline V gene. CDR3 region: CASSQDPGMNTEAFF. DNA for the CDR3: TGTGCCAGCAGCCAAGATCCAGGTATGAACACTGAAGCTTTCTTT.

Remarks on this clone: Compared with germline, one end of the junction differs, possibly owing to a read error. This chain connects TRBV7-7 to TRBJ2-1, with TRBD2 matching over 7 bases. This CDR3 region has 13 residues. Germline V gene lookup returns CDR1 SSHAT and CDR2 FNYEAQ (reference sequence). The CDR3 is CASSPGGGNEQFF. CDR3 nucleotides: TGTGCTAGCAGCCCTGGGGGGGGCAATGAGCAGTTCTTC.